Listed below are T cell receptor beta chains from one sample, sequenced in a study of radiation and T cells in renal cell carcinoma. The table came from immunoSEQ multiplex PCR; TCRdb's copy has only in-frame clones and leaves some out. The data show 17,000 or so clones, with around 55% seen just once and about 11% held by the top ten. The starting material was tumor tissue, obtained from a patient whose treatment included radiotherapy and nephrectomy. Receptor source: a man aged 45-65 years with renal cell carcinoma. The CDR3 runs from the conserved cysteine through the conserved F or W. D genes are given only for firm matches. Only part of the rows carry a size: once, few, many, or a class if the clone is expanded.

D gene	V gene	clone size	J gene	CDR3 protein	CDR3 DNA
.	TRBV7-6	once	TRBJ1-3	CASSLGQGNTIYF	TGTGCCAGCAGCTTAGGTCAGGGAAACACCATATATTTT
TRBD2	TRBV2	.	TRBJ2-7	CASRGPGLAANSYEQYF	TGTGCCAGCAGGGGCCCGGGACTAGCGGCAAACTCCTACGAGCAGTACTTC
.	TRBV2	.	TRBJ1-2	CASSIGTTNYGYTF	TGTGCCAGCAGCATCGGGACGACTAACTATGGCTACACCTTC
.	TRBV2	few	TRBJ2-7	CASSPQGYEQYF	TGTGCCAGTTCTCCACAGGGTTACGAGCAGTACTTC
.	TRBV30	.	TRBJ1-2	CAWSEYANYGYTF	TGTGCCTGGAGTGAGTATGCTAACTATGGCTACACCTTC
.	TRBV5-4	once	TRBJ2-3	CASSLGGGYRDTQYF	TGTGCCAGCAGCTTGGGAGGGGGATATAGAGATACGCAGTATTTT
.	TRBV13	few	TRBJ2-7	CASSLGLGLEQYF	TGTGCCAGCAGCTTAGGTTTAGGTCTCGAGCAGTACTTC
TRBD1	TRBV6-1	few	TRBJ1-4	CASSSPGQSNEKLFF	TGTGCCAGCAGTTCGCCGGGACAGTCTAATGAAAAACTGTTTTTT
TRBD2	TRBV19	few	TRBJ2-3	CASSPTLAARTDTQYF	TGTGCCAGTAGCCCCACACTAGCGGCCAGAACAGATACGCAGTATTTT
.	TRBV18	once	TRBJ2-3	CASGGSDFSTDTQYF	TGTGCCAGCGGGGGGAGCGACTTTAGCACAGATACGCAGTATTTT
.	TRBV28	.	TRBJ2-7	CASSFRSSYEQYF	TGTGCCAGCAGTTTTCGGAGCTCCTACGAGCAGTACTTC
TRBD2	TRBV7-6	.	TRBJ2-7	CASSYTSGSYEQYF	TGTGCCAGCAGCTACACTAGCGGGTCCTACGAGCAGTACTTC
TRBD1	TRBV9	few	TRBJ2-3	CASSVTGTGSPDTQYF	TGTGCCAGCAGCGTTACCGGGACAGGGTCTCCAGATACGCAGTATTTT
.	TRBV29-1	.	TRBJ1-5	CSVVGAGGNQPQHF	TGCAGCGTTGTAGGGGCAGGGGGCAATCAGCCCCAGCATTTT
TRBD2	TRBV7-9	.	TRBJ2-1	CASSQRGLVYGEQFF	TGTGCCAGCAGCCAGCGGGGACTAGTTTACGGTGAGCAGTTCTTC
.	TRBV2	few	TRBJ2-3	CASSDSYGGTQYF	TGTGCCAGCAGTGATTCCTACGGGGGTACGCAGTATTTT
.	TRBV5-5	.	TRBJ1-2	CASSLESPSPANYGYTF	TGTGCCAGCAGCTTGGAATCGCCCTCCCCAGCTAACTATGGCTACACCTTC
.	TRBV1	.	TRBJ2-7	CTSSQELNNLACHLPVEQYF	TGCACCAGCAGCCAAGAACTTAACAATCTCGCGTGTCACCTACCAGTGGAGCAGTACTTC
.	TRBV19	.	TRBJ1-6	CASSISKDSPLHF	TGTGCCAGTAGTATCTCGAAGGATTCACCCCTCCACTTT
TRBD1	TRBV6-1	.	TRBJ1-2	CASRRGQDYGYTF	TGTGCCAGCAGGAGGGGACAGGACTATGGCTACACCTTC
.	TRBV19	.	TRBJ2-7	CASSLKGARAFIPTEQYF	TGTGCCAGTAGCTTGAAAGGGGCCAGGGCCTTTATCCCTACCGAGCAGTACTTC
.	TRBV25-1	.	TRBJ2-7	CASSESKGTFHEQYF	TGTGCCAGCAGTGAATCTAAAGGGACCTTCCACGAGCAGTACTTC
.	TRBV19	.	TRBJ1-3	CASSTQSSGSGNTIYF	TGTGCCAGTAGTACGCAGTCCTCTGGCTCTGGAAACACCATATATTTT
.	TRBV5-5	medium-sized	TRBJ1-5	CASSLGVGDNQPQHF	TGTGCCAGCAGCCTTGGTGTTGGAGATAATCAGCCCCAGCATTTT
.	TRBV11-2	.	TRBJ2-3	CASSFYTDTQYF	TGTGCCAGCAGCTTCTACACAGATACGCAGTATTTT
.	TRBV19	.	TRBJ2-7	CASSIESSSAISYEQYF	TGTGCCAGTAGTATAGAATCGTCGAGCGCTATCTCCTACGAGCAGTACTTC
TRBD1	TRBV18	.	TRBJ1-1	CASSQGRDRVTEAFF	TGTGCCAGCTCACAGGGCCGGGACAGGGTCACTGAAGCTTTCTTT
.	TRBV11-2	.	TRBJ1-3	CASSPRMRGESGNTIYF	TGTGCCAGCAGCCCCCGTATGCGAGGGGAGTCTGGAAACACCATATATTTT
.	TRBV28	few	TRBJ2-5	CASSSGTPRTQYF	TGTGCCAGCAGTTCGGGGACTCCCAGGACCCAGTACTTC
.	TRBV4-3	few	TRBJ2-1	CASSQERGDSDYNEQFF	TGCGCCAGCAGCCAAGAGAGGGGGGACTCGGATTACAATGAGCAGTTCTTC
.	TRBV18	few	TRBJ2-1	CASSPPAGAGDEQFF	TGTGCCAGCTCACCGCCGGCGGGGGCGGGTGATGAGCAGTTCTTC
.	TRBV10-3	.	TRBJ1-6	CAINNRNNSPLHF	TGTGCCATCAACAACAGGAATAATTCACCCCTCCACTTT
TRBD2	TRBV19	.	TRBJ2-1	CASSRIAGVPYNEQFF	TGTGCCAGTAGTAGGATAGCGGGAGTGCCCTACAATGAGCAGTTCTTC
TRBD1	TRBV6-1	.	TRBJ1-2	CASGDSYIGGYTF	TGTGCCAGTGGGGACAGCTACATCGGGGGCTACACCTTC
.	TRBV4-1	.	TRBJ1-2	CASSQTTHRAPGGYTF	TGCGCCAGCAGCCAAACCACTCACCGGGCCCCGGGTGGCTACACCTTC
.	TRBV5-1	.	TRBJ2-2	CASSPQNTGELFF	TGCGCCAGCAGTCCTCAGAACACCGGGGAGCTGTTTTTT
TRBD1	TRBV30	.	TRBJ1-5	CAWDEGARQPQHF	TGTGCCTGGGACGAGGGGGCGCGGCAGCCCCAGCATTTT